Shown below are 23 T cell receptor beta chains from a single sample sequenced in a study of identical twins (dated by TCRdb to 2015 to 2016). Preparation of the library involved 5' RACE. Sequencing was performed on an Illumina HiSeq 2000. TCRdb took the public reads, trimmed them with fastp at Q25, ran MiXCR for clone calling and kept in-frame beta chains. Rows matching on CDR3 protein sequence are summarized as one entry with the most common DNA and genes. Within this sample are about 240,000 distinct CDR3 sequences, with about 12% of them counted one time only. Of the sample, approximately 4% falls within the top ten clones. The same sample was also used in a study of yellow fever vaccine responses in identical twins.

Input material: memory (CD45RO+) T cells sorted from blood. In the paper's terms, the cell subset or site label means: CD45RO+ enriched T cells. These receptors were obtained from a woman under 30 in good health.

At least ten counts were recorded for this clonotype. This chain links TRBV7-2 with TRBJ1-1, with D unclear. The V end lost 4 bases, the J end lost 1 base, and 13 bases lay between the germline ends. The CDR3 consists of 15 residues. The V gene's germline CDR1 is SGHTA and CDR2 FQGNSA. The CDR3: CASSSRRLENTEAFF. The CDR3 nucleotides are TGTGCCAGCAGCTCCCGTCGATTGGAGAACACTGAAGCTTTCTTT.

Only a few counts were recorded for this clonotype. The chain employs TRBV9 and TRBJ2-5; D is undetermined. There are 13 residues in the CDR3. Germline loops: CDR1 SGDLS, CDR2 YYNGEE. V shed 0 bases and J shed 5 bases, with 8 bases lying between them. The CDR3 DNA is TGTGCCAGCAGCGTAGACAACTGGGAGACCCAGTACTTC. It specifies CASSVDNWETQYF.

This clonotype was counted only a few times. Germline and junction disagree at one end, which may indicate a read error. This chain connects TRBV3-1 to TRBJ2-7; 7 bases map to TRBD2. The CDR3 sequence is 16 residues long. CDR1 is LGHDT and CDR2 is YNNKEL in the germline V gene (reference sequence). The CDR3 protein is CASSPYPGLVAYEQYF. As DNA, the CDR3 is TGTGCCAGCAGCCCGTACCCCGGACTAGTAGCCTACGAACAGTACTTC.

The V call is TRBV29-1, the J call TRBJ1-3; D is unresolved. The CDR3 runs to 12 residues. Trimming stripped 5 bases from V and 4 bases from J, with 9 bases between. Germline CDR1 SQVTM, CDR2 ANQGSEA. Here the CDR3 reads CSVRPSGNTIYF. The CDR3 DNA is TGCAGCGTTAGACCAAGCGGAAACACCATATATTTT.

This clonotype showed up many times. V usage is TRBV7-3 and J usage is TRBJ2-7, with D possibly TRBD1 on 6 matching bases. Germline V gene sequence: CDR1 SGHTA, CDR2 FQGTGA. V lost 5 bases to trimming and J lost 5 bases, with 19 bases between them. CDR3 length: 15 amino acids. CDR3 region: CASSPTRQDRDEQYF. Written as DNA, the CDR3 is TGTGCCAGCAGCCCCACCCGACAGGATAGGGACGAGCAGTACTTC.

This chain connects TRBV7-9 to TRBJ1-2, with a possible D match to TRBD1 (5 bases). Trimming removed 3 bases at V and 8 bases at J, with 13 bases between. Per the germline V gene, CDR1 is SEHNR and CDR2 is FQNEAQ (reference sequence). The CDR3 is 13 amino acids. The CDR3: CASSLSQGDGYTF. CDR3 sequence (DNA): TGTGCCAGCAGCTTGTCCCAGGGCGACGGCTACACCTTC.

This clonotype was picked up many times. The J gene is TRBJ2-3, the V gene TRBV9, with a weak D call TRBD1 (7 bases). The CDR3 covers 18 residues. Germline-derived CDR1 and CDR2 are SGDLS and YYNGEE. Trimming pared 3 bases from V and 8 bases from J, leaving 28 bases between. The CDR3 DNA is TGTGCCAGCAGCGCAGGGGGACTCGGCCGAACCACAGTACTTACGCAGTATTTT. Its translation is CASSAGGLGRTTVLTQYF. Filled out from reference TRBV9 and TRBJ2-3, the complete variable domain reads DSGVTQTPKHLITATGQRVTLRCSPRSGDLSVYWYQQSLDQGLQFLIQYYNGEERAKGNILERFSAQQFPDLHSELNLSSLELGDSALYFCASSAGGLGRTTVLTQYFGPGTRLTVL.

This clonotype appeared a few times. The rearrangement uses TRBV4-2 and TRBJ2-3; 9 bases agree with TRBD2. The CDR3 totals 16 residues. The germline V gene has CDR1 LGHNA and CDR2 YNFKEQ. The V gene end was trimmed by 1 base and the J gene end by 4 bases; junction bases not matched to a gene: 6. DNA for the CDR3: TGTGCCAGCAGCCAAGGGGCGGGAGGGCCATCAGATACGCAGTATTTT. As protein: CASSQGAGGPSDTQYF.

This clonotype came up a few times. The chain employs TRBV9 and TRBJ2-7; a possible D gene is TRBD1 (6 bases). V lost 2 bases and J 2 bases, leaving 11 bases between the germline ends. The CDR3 sequence is 14 residues long. The germline gives CDR1 SGDLS, CDR2 YYNGEE. CDR3 bases: TGTGCCAGCAGCGTCGGGACACTACCCTACGAGCAGTACTTC. Its protein product is CASSVGTLPYEQYF.

The V call is TRBV11-2, the J call TRBJ2-7; 11 nucleotides agree with TRBD1. Unmatched junction bases numbered 18, after V lost 8 bases and J lost 3 bases. The CDR3 is made up of 18 amino acids. The germline V gene encodes CDR1 SGHAT and CDR2 FQNNGV. CDR3 in amino acids: CASCPWTGGGRLVYEQYF. DNA for the CDR3: TGTGCCAGCTGTCCATGGACAGGGGGCGGGAGGCTTGTCTACGAGCAGTACTTC.

The sample holds a few counts of this clonotype. The rearrangement links TRBV28 to TRBJ2-7; D is tentatively TRBD1 or TRBD2 (5 bases each). The CDR3 is 13 residues long. In germline, CDR1 is MDHEN, CDR2 SYDVKM. Trimming took 8 bases from V and 3 from J, leaving 14 bases between them. DNA for the CDR3: TGTGCCAGCGGGGGAACAGGATTCTACGAGCAGTACTTC. Its protein product is CASGGTGFYEQYF. The full variable domain, its missing parts supplied by reference TRBV28 and TRBJ2-7, is DVKVTQSSRYLVKRTGEKVFLECVQDMDHENMFWYRQDPGLGLRLIYFSYDVKMKEKGDIPEGYSVSREKKERFSLILESASTNQTSMYLCASGGTGFYEQYFGPGTRLTVT.

This clonotype turned up a few times. This rearrangement joins TRBV20-1 to TRBJ1-4; TRBD1 agrees at 7 bases. This CDR3 has 14 amino acids. The V segment lost 6 bases and the J segment 5 bases; nucleotides outside the gene matches: 9. CDR1 and CDR2 (germline): DFQATT, SNEGSKA (reference sequence). Here the CDR3 DNA reads TGCAGTGCCCAACGGGGACAGACAAATGAAAAACTGTTTTTT. Amino acid sequence: CSAQRGQTNEKLFF.

This chain joins TRBV12-3 or TRBV12-4 and TRBJ2-7; tentatively, D is TRBD1 (6 bases). Between the trimmed V and J ends, which lost 3 bases and 5 bases, there was a span of 17 bases. The CDR3 loop spans 15 amino acids. CDR3 residues: CASSFGTPSQDEQYF. CDR3 coding DNA: TGTGCCAGCAGTTTCGGGACACCTTCTCAGGACGAGCAGTACTTC.

In its sample, this clonotype was seen many times. The V gene is TRBV18, the J gene TRBJ2-5; TRBD1 might be the D (5 bases). This CDR3 is built from 12 residues. Deletions cut 3 bases from V and 5 bases from J, with 7 bases between. Germline CDR1 KGHSH, CDR2 LQKENI. The CDR3 bases are TGTGCCAGCTCACCCTCAGGGGAGACCCAGTACTTC. This gives the protein CASSPSGETQYF.

This clonotype appeared a few times. This rearrangement joins TRBV4-3 to TRBJ2-5; 7 bases align to TRBD2. Losses at the gene ends were 2 bases for V and 7 bases for J; bases not matched to a gene: 22. Per germline, CDR1 LGHNA and CDR2 YSLEER. This CDR3 has 19 residues. This CDR3 reads CASSQPSGTLHREDRTQYF. In nucleotides, the CDR3 is TGCGCCAGCAGCCAACCCAGCGGGACCCTTCATCGAGAGGATAGGACCCAGTACTTC.

This clonotype appeared many times. The chain uses TRBV12-3 or TRBV12-4 and TRBJ1-5; D unresolved. The V end lost 3 bases, the J end lost 9 bases, and 15 bases lay between the germline ends. The CDR3 totals 14 residues. CDR3 DNA: TGTGCCAGCAGTTTGCCCGGGCGAAAAACGCCCCAGCATTTT. It yields the protein CASSLPGRKTPQHF.

CDR3 protein: CASSFEGLAGGGYNEQFF. In DNA form, the CDR3 reads TGTGCCAGCAGCTTCGAAGGACTAGCGGGAGGCGGTTACAATGAGCAGTTCTTC. The J gene is TRBJ2-1, the V gene TRBV5-5, with TRBD2 identical over 14 bases. CDR1 SGHKS and CDR2 YYEKEE come from the germline V gene (reference sequence). The CDR3 covers 18 residues. V lost 2 bases to trimming and J lost 4 bases; unmatched junction nucleotides: 8.

The table lists this clonotype with a count of one. This chain links TRBV5-1 with TRBJ2-5; no clear D. Germline V CDR1 and CDR2: SGHRS, YFSETQ. This CDR3 is 14 amino acids long. Trimming pared 3 bases from V and 5 bases from J, leaving 14 bases between. The CDR3 reads CASSYRSVGETQYF. CDR3 sequence (DNA): TGCGCCAGCAGCTATCGGTCGGTAGGGGAGACCCAGTACTTC.

This clonotype was seen a single time. This chain joins TRBV7-2 and TRBJ2-7; 11 nucleotides agree with TRBD2. CDR3 length equals 13 residues. V dropped 5 bases and J dropped 12; count of bases not matched to a gene: 9. Germline assignment: CDR1 SGHTA and CDR2 FQGNSA. The CDR3: CASSLILAGEVYF. The CDR3 DNA reads TGTGCCAGCAGCCTCATACTAGCGGGAGAGGTGTACTTC.

In this sample, this clonotype turned up many times. V gene TRBV7-2 combines with J gene TRBJ1-1; the D is unclear. This CDR3 spans 16 amino acids. CDR1 and CDR2 (germline): SGHTA, FQGNSA. The V end lost 2 bases, the J end lost 0 bases, and 13 bases lay between the germline ends. The CDR3 nucleotides read TGTGCCAGCAGCTTAAGAGACTCACGGTTGAACACTGAAGCTTTCTTT. Encoded protein: CASSLRDSRLNTEAFF.

V gene TRBV28 combines with J gene TRBJ2-5; D is tentatively TRBD1 or TRBD2 (6 bases each). V was trimmed by 3 bases and J by 5 bases, leaving 19 bases between them. This CDR3 comprises 16 residues. CDR1 and CDR2 from the germline V gene are MDHEN and SYDVKM. The CDR3 here is CASSFVTGGAEETQYF. CDR3 sequence (DNA): TGTGCCAGCAGTTTTGTCACCGGGGGCGCTGAGGAGACCCAGTACTTC.

This clonotype showed up many times. The V call is TRBV7-9, the J call TRBJ2-6; no definite D call. V lost 3 bases to trimming and J lost 1 base, with 4 bases between them. This CDR3 has 14 amino acids. Germline CDR1 SEHNR, CDR2 FQNEAQ (reference sequence). The CDR3 here is CASSFLSGANVLTF. CDR3 nucleotides: TGTGCCAGCAGCTTCCTATCTGGGGCCAACGTCCTGACTTTC.

V is TRBV7-3 and J is TRBJ2-1, with 7 bases that match TRBD2. The ends lost 5 bases at V and 4 bases at J; junction bases unmatched: 8. CDR1 and CDR2 from the germline V gene are SGHTA and FQGTGA. The CDR3 totals 15 residues. The CDR3 is CASSAIPGRYNEQFF. DNA of the CDR3: TGTGCCAGCAGCGCAATCCCCGGGAGGTACAATGAGCAGTTCTTC.